Given below is one T cell receptor (beta chain) in context. Antigen unknown. The data stem from a study of tumor and adjacent non-tumor tissue in lung cancer. Background on the study: There were 11 to 13 adenocarcinoma, a couple of squamous cell carcinoma and 1 small cell lung cancer cases. Aged roughly 30 to 76 years, patients included 9 to 11 men and 4 or 5 women with stage I to III disease.

The template was RNA from unsorted bulk tissue. Study-wide results and limits: Compared with tumor, normal lung showed significantly lower TCR diversity.

TCRbeta libraries were built with three rounds of nested PCR, modified from ARM-PCR. TCRdb reprocessed the multiplex PCR reads via MiXCR and lists one record per CDR3 protein. The table has 110,000 or so distinct CDR3 sequences, 75% seen once. Sequenced material: lung tumor tissue. The TCR sequence derives from a woman in her sixties or seventies with non-small cell lung cancer.

The CDR3 bases are TGTGCCAGCCTTGGGGTGGGATCATATGAGCAGTACTTC. Protein sequence: CASLGVGSYEQYF. The chain uses TRBV12-3 or TRBV12-4 and TRBJ2-7; no firm D call. CDR3 length: 13 residues. The germline V and J ends were trimmed by 8 bases and 7 bases, with 18 bases remaining between them.